Presented here are 20 T cell receptor beta chains from one specimen sequenced in a study of blood T cells in healthy people across ages. Together with a sample-barcoded 5' primer, a J-beta primer mix was included in a second PCR lasting about 7 to 11 cycles. In TCRdb, the 5' RACE reads were re-called with MiXCR into one record per CDR3 protein. The profile shows about 590,000 distinct CDR3 sequences, about 30% of them singletons. Sequenced: blood. These receptor sequences come from a woman aged 80 or over in good health.

About this clonotype: A clone one base away is much larger, so this may be a read error. V gene TRBV3-1 combines with J gene TRBJ2-1, with D perhaps matching TRBD1 (8 bases). The CDR3 totals 15 residues. Germline V gene lookup returns CDR1 LGHDT and CDR2 YNNKEL (reference sequence). The ends were cut back, 1 base at V and 6 bases at J, with 13 bases in the middle. Here the CDR3 reads CASSQGQGRGNEQFF. The CDR3 DNA reads TGTGCCAGCAGCCAAGGACAGGGGAGGGGCAATGAGCAGTTCTTC.

The J gene is TRBJ1-3, the V gene TRBV25-1; D gene ambiguous. CDR1 and CDR2 (germline): MGHDK, SYGVNS. V was shortened by 4 bases and J by 0 bases, with 10 bases between the two germline ends. This CDR3 spans 15 amino acids. CDR3 region: CASSVGRSSGNTIYF. CDR3 coding DNA: TGTGCCAGCAGTGTGGGTAGAAGCTCTGGAAACACCATATATTTT.

Remarks on this clonotype: This may stem from a read error, because a much larger clone lies one nucleotide away. The chain employs TRBV6-2 or TRBV6-3 and TRBJ2-5, with D perhaps matching TRBD1 or TRBD2 (6 bases each). Germline V gives CDR1 MNHEY, CDR2 SVGEGT. CDR3 size: 12 residues. V lost 5 bases to trimming and J lost 13 bases, with 17 bases between them. The CDR3 DNA is TGTGCCAGCAGTGCTCTGGAGGGGACACGGTACTTC. Encoded protein: CASSALEGTRYF.

At least ten counts were recorded for this clonotype. The V call is TRBV20-1, the J call TRBJ2-1; TRBD1 aligns across 7 bases. After removal of 7 bases from V and 0 bases from J, the junction contained 3 bases not matched to a gene. In germline, CDR1 is DFQATT, CDR2 SNEGSKA (reference sequence). This CDR3 spans 13 amino acids. The CDR3 loop reads CSVRDSSYNEQFF. In nucleotides, the CDR3 is TGCAGTGTTCGGGACAGCTCCTACAATGAGCAGTTCTTC.

The CDR3 here is CASSVEPLEQYF. DNA for the CDR3: TGTGCCAGCAGTGTGGAGCCACTCGAGCAGTACTTC. V usage is TRBV2 and J usage is TRBJ2-7, with D hard to call. CDR1 is SNHLY, CDR2 FYNNEI, per germline. This CDR3 comprises 12 residues. V shed 4 bases and J shed 6 bases, with 10 bases lying between them.

The rearrangement links TRBV20-1 to TRBJ1-3; TRBD1 matches at 8 bases. The CDR3 has 16 residues. Looked up from germline, CDR1 is DFQATT and CDR2 is SNEGSKA (reference sequence). Trimming cost V 2 bases and J 3 bases; bases outside gene matches: 9. CDR3 sequence: CSARSGTGSVGNTIYF. The CDR3 bases are TGCAGTGCTAGATCCGGGACAGGCTCGGTTGGAAACACCATATATTTT.

Comment on this clonotype: This could be a read error, since a much larger clone is one nucleotide away. The J gene is TRBJ2-5, the V gene TRBV12-3 or TRBV12-4, with TRBD2 identical over 8 bases. V lost 5 bases and J lost 11; bases outside the gene matches: 19. CDR3 size: 16 residues. The CDR3 region is CASSRPFGGGTNEQYF. Here the CDR3 DNA reads TGTGCCAGCAGTCGGCCGTTTGGCGGGGGGACCAATGAGCAGTACTTC.

The chain links TRBV20-1 to TRBJ1-1, with a possible D match to TRBD1 (6 bases). Per germline, CDR1 DFQATT and CDR2 SNEGSKA (reference sequence). The V end lost 7 bases, the J end lost 8 bases, and 20 bases lay between the germline ends. CDR3 length: 13 residues. The CDR3 is CSVFSGTSREAFF. CDR3 DNA: TGCAGTGTGTTTAGCGGGACAAGTCGGGAAGCTTTCTTT.

In its sample, this clonotype was seen a few times. A read error is possible here, since a much larger clone lies one base away. The chain joins TRBV3-1 to TRBJ2-7; D not certain. The germline CDR1 and CDR2 sequences are LGHDT and YNNKEL (reference sequence). There are 14 residues in the CDR3. Written as DNA, the CDR3 is TGTGCCAGCAACCAAGAACACGGATCCTACGAGCAGTACTTC. This translates into CASNQEHGSYEQYF.

The chain has TRBV5-1 and TRBJ1-4; tentatively, D is TRBD1 (5 bases). The germline V gene encodes CDR1 SGHRS and CDR2 YFSETQ. The CDR3 extends over 13 amino acids. With 0 bases removed from V and 13 bases from J, the gap between germline ends came to 13 bases. Written as DNA, the CDR3 is TGCGCCAGCAGCTTGGTTACGGGGGAGGGACTGTTTTTT. Protein product: CASSLVTGEGLFF.

This clonotype was found many times. J is TRBJ2-7 and V is TRBV20-1, with 7 bases lining up with TRBD1. Losses at the gene ends were 2 bases for V and 4 bases for J; bases not matched to a gene: 8. There are 14 residues in the CDR3. The V gene's germline CDR1 is DFQATT and CDR2 SNEGSKA (reference sequence). The CDR3 here is CSARHRDRGYEQYF. DNA of the CDR3: TGCAGTGCTAGACACCGGGACAGAGGATACGAGCAGTACTTC.

This clonotype was seen at least ten times. The chain is built from TRBV4-2 and TRBJ2-1; maybe TRBD2 (5 bases). Germline assignment: CDR1 LGHNA and CDR2 YNFKEQ. V lost 0 bases and J lost 4, with 10 bases in between. CDR3 length equals 15 residues. For the CDR3, the DNA is TGTGCCAGCAGCCAAGACAACGGGGATTACAATGAGCAGTTCTTC. Residues: CASSQDNGDYNEQFF.

This clonotype was seen repeatedly, ten times or more. The V gene is TRBV5-5, the J gene TRBJ2-5; unclear D gene. CDR3 size: 14 residues. V was trimmed by 0 bases and J by 5 bases, leaving 11 bases between them. The germline gives CDR1 SGHKS, CDR2 YYEKEE (reference sequence). CDR3 region: CASSLESRRETQYF. The CDR3, as DNA: TGTGCCAGCAGCTTGGAATCTAGGCGGGAGACCCAGTACTTC. The whole variable domain, remainder taken from reference TRBV5-5 and TRBJ2-5, is DAGVTQSPTHLIKTRGQQVTLRCSPISGHKSVSWYQQVLGQGPQFIFQYYEKEERGRGNFPDRFSARQFPNYSSELNVNALLLGDSALYLCASSLESRRETQYFGPGTRLLVL.

At least ten counts were recorded for this clonotype. The CDR3 protein is CASSLVGVWGGNEQFF. The CDR3 nucleotides are TGTGCCAGCAGCTTAGTTGGTGTTTGGGGAGGCAATGAGCAGTTCTTC. The chain uses TRBV7-2 and TRBJ2-1; TRBD2 is a possible D gene (6 bases). This CDR3 comprises 16 residues. CDR1 and CDR2 from the germline V gene are SGHTA and FQGNSA. Trimming pared 1 base from V and 6 bases from J, leaving 16 bases between. The variable domain in full, completed from reference TRBV7-2 and TRBJ2-1, reads GAGVSQSPSNKVTEKGKDVELRCDPISGHTALYWYRQSLGQGLEFLIYFQGNSAPDKSGLPSDRFSAERTGGSVSTLTIQRTQQEDSAVYLCASSLVGVWGGNEQFFGPGTRLTVL.

A remark on this clonotype: A much larger clone lies a single base off, so this may be a read error. The genes are TRBV20-1 and TRBJ2-7, with 8 bases lining up with TRBD1. The J segment lost 6 bases and the V segment lost 4 bases, leaving 5 bases of the junction unmatched. This CDR3 comprises 12 residues. Germline CDR1 reads DFQATT; CDR2 reads SNEGSKA (reference sequence). The CDR3 DNA is TGCAGTGCTAACGACAGGGGTGCCGAGCAGTACTTC. Protein sequence: CSANDRGAEQYF.

This clonotype was counted at least ten times. Here the CDR3 reads CASSLGPEYEQYF. CDR3 nucleotide sequence: TGTGCCAGCAGCTTGGGTCCGGAATACGAGCAGTACTTC. This rearrangement joins TRBV7-2 to TRBJ2-7; D uncertain. CDR1 and CDR2 (germline): SGHTA, FQGNSA. The CDR3 is made up of 13 amino acids. V lost 3 bases to trimming and J lost 4 bases, with 10 bases between them.

In its sample, this clonotype was seen a few times. The V gene is TRBV2, the J gene TRBJ2-7; 12 bases agree with TRBD2. The CDR3 extends over 18 amino acids. Germline lookup yields CDR1 SNHLY and CDR2 FYNNEI. J was trimmed by 3 bases and V by 9 bases; bases with no gene match: 18. The CDR3 here is CARSTGAGLAGLNYEQYF. In DNA form, the CDR3 reads TGTGCCAGAAGTACAGGGGCAGGACTAGCGGGGTTAAACTACGAGCAGTACTTC.

This clonotype was detected ten times or more. The chain carries TRBV6-5 and TRBJ2-5, with unresolved D. V lost 5 bases to trimming and J lost 0 bases, with 13 bases between them. The CDR3 loop spans 15 amino acids. Germline lookup yields CDR1 MNHEY and CDR2 SVGAGI. DNA for the CDR3: TGTGCCAGCAGTGGTCGCCGCGCAGACCAAGAGACCCAGTACTTC. Amino acids: CASSGRRADQETQYF.

On this clonotype: A much larger clone lies a single base off, so this may be a read error. The V and J genes are TRBV12-3 or TRBV12-4 and TRBJ1-6; the D gene is possibly TRBD1 (5 bases). The CDR3 is 16 amino acids. This chain's CDR3 is CASSLMGGNDNSPPHF. DNA for the CDR3: TGTGCCAGCAGTTTGATGGGGGGTAATGATAATTCACCCCCCCACTTT.

This clonotype was found once. J is TRBJ1-5 and V is TRBV30; possibly TRBD1 for D (5 bases). V lost 0 bases and J 7 bases, leaving 19 bases between the germline ends. From germline, CDR1 is GTSNPN and CDR2 SVGIG (reference sequence). The CDR3 extends over 16 amino acids. The CDR3 DNA follows: TGTGCCTGGAGTGTACTAAGCGGGGGGTCACGGCAGCCCCAGCATTTT. Its protein product is CAWSVLSGGSRQPQHF.